This T cell receptor beta chain was sequenced in a study of human T cells and chemical hapten exposure. Study overall: Reading of the patch tests, which applied 0.01% DPC to the upper back, occurred at 6 days.

As to this clonotype: Its matching antigen is unknown.

Authors' analysis steps: Ranging from roughly 23,224 to 750,000, TCR counts per sample had a median value of 95,638. TCRdb ran MiXCR on the RACE reads and lists one entry per CDR3 protein. TCRdb, not the authors, supplied the V and J calls. The sample has tens of thousands of distinct CDR3 sequences, more than 30% seen once. The time point is: patch test 1, 2 weeks after DPC sensitization. Documented treatment: therapeutic diphenylcyclopropenone sensitization with weekly scalp DPC. The CDR3 has 13 residues. With 4 bases removed from V and 7 bases from J, the gap between germline ends came to 15 bases. Germline V lookup: CDR1 SGHRS, CDR2 YFSETQ. Study-wide results and limits: The study found that PT1 expanded TCR counts correlated positively with patch test score. Having alopecia, the donors may differ immunologically from healthy people.

This specimen consisted of whole blood, obtained in connection with sensitization to the hapten diphenylcyclopropenone (DPC). V usage is TRBV5-1 and J usage is TRBJ2-7, with D maybe TRBD1 (6 bases). This clonotype originated in a man aged 40-55 years with alopecia areata. Some clones in this sample may be carry-over from other donors' samples. The CDR3 sequence is CASSTSGVLEQYF. CDR3 coding DNA: TGCGCCAGCAGCACATCAGGGGTCCTGGAGCAGTACTTC.